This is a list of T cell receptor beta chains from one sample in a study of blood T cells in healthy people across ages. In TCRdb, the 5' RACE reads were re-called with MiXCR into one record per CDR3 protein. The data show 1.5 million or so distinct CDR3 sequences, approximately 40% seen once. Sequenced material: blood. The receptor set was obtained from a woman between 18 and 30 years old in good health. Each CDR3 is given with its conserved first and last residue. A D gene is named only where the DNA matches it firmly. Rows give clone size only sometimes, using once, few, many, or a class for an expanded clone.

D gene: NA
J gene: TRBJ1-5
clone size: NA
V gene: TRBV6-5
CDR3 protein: CASRLQGHGSNQPQHF
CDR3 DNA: TGTGCCAGCAGACTTCAGGGCCATGGCAGCAATCAGCCCCAGCATTTT

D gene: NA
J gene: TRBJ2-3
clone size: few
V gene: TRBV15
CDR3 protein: CATSRDLDVSTDTQYF
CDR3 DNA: TGTGCCACCAGCAGAGATTTGGACGTAAGCACAGATACGCAGTATTTT

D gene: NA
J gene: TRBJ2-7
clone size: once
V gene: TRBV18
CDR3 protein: CASSPQLYEQYF
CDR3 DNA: TGTGCCAGCTCACCACAGTTGTACGAGCAGTACTTC

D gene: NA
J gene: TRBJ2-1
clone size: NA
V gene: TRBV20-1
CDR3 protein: CSAHMPGAGAYNEQFF
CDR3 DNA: TGCAGTGCACACATGCCAGGAGCCGGGGCCTACAATGAGCAGTTCTTC

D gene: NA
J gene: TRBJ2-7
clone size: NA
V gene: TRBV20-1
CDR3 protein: CSASPKVQGNEQYF
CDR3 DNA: TGCAGTGCCTCACCAAAAGTCCAGGGGAACGAGCAGTACTTC

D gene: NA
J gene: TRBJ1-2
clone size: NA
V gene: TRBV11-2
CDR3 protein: CASSLDAGSGYTF
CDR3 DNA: TGTGCCAGCAGCTTAGATGCAGGATCGGGCTACACCTTC

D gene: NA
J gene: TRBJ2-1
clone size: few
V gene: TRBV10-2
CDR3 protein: CASSVLARMYNEQFF
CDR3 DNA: TGCGCCAGCAGTGTGTTAGCCCGGATGTACAATGAGCAGTTCTTC

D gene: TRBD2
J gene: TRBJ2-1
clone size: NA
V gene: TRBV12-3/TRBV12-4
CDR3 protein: CASSLGGVWQFF
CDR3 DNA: TGTGCCAGCAGTCTCGGGGGGGTCTGGCAGTTCTTC

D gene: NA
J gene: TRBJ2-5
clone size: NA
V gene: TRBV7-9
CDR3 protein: CASSLKGRDQETQYF
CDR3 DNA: TGTGCCAGCAGCTTAAAAGGCAGGGATCAAGAGACCCAGTACTTC

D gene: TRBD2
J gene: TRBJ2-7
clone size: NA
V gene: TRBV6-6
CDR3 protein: CASNQGGDEQYF
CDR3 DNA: TGTGCCAGCAATCAGGGAGGGGACGAGCAGTACTTC

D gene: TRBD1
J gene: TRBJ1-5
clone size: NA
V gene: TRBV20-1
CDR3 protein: CSARVGQGGSPQHF
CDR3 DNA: TGCAGTGCTAGAGTAGGACAGGGAGGTTCGCCCCAGCATTTT

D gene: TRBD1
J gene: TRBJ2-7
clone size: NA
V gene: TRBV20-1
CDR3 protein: CSARGVADRSYEQYF
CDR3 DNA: TGCAGTGCCAGAGGAGTGGCGGACAGGAGCTACGAGCAGTACTTC

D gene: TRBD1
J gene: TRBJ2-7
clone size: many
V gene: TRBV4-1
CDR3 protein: CASSPWLGDRAYEQYF
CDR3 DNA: TGCGCCAGCAGCCCTTGGTTGGGGGACAGGGCTTACGAGCAGTACTTC

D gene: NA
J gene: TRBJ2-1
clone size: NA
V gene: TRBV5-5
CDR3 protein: CASSPAQINEQFF
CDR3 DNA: TGTGCCAGCAGCCCCGCACAGATCAATGAGCAGTTCTTC

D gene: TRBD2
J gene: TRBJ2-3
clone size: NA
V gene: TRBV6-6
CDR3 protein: CASTKAGGLTDTQYF
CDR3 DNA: TGTGCCAGCACTAAAGCGGGAGGCCTCACAGATACGCAGTATTTT

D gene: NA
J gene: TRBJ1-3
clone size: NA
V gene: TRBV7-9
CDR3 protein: CASTYGNSGNTIYF
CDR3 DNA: TGTGCCAGCACGTATGGTAACTCTGGAAACACCATATATTTT

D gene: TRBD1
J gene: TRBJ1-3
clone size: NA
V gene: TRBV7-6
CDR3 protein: CASSSASGGDRGTPGNTIYF
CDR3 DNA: TGTGCCAGCAGCTCTGCGAGTGGGGGGGACAGGGGAACGCCTGGAAACACCATATATTTT

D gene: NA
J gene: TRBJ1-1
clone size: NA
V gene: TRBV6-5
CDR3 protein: CASRAGQKGMNTEAFF
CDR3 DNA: TGTGCCAGCAGGGCCGGACAGAAAGGGATGAACACTGAAGCTTTCTTT

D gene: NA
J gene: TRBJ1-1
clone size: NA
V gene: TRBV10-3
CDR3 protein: CAISESTGTMNTEAFF
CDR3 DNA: TGTGCCATCAGTGAGTCGACAGGAACCATGAACACTGAAGCTTTCTTT

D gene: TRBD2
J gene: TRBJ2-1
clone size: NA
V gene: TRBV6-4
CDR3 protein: CASSEGASGGTGEQFF
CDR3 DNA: TGTGCCAGCAGTGAAGGGGCTAGCGGGGGTACGGGTGAGCAGTTCTTC

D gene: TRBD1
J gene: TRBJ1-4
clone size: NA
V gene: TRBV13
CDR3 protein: CASSWGQGEGEKLFF
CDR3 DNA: TGTGCCAGCAGCTGGGGACAGGGTGAGGGTGAAAAACTGTTTTTT

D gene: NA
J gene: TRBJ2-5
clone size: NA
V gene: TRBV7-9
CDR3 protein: CASSPLPYF
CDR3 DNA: TGTGCCAGCAGCCCACTACCGTACTTC

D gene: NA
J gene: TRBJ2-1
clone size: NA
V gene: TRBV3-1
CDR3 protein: CASSQDTGPPNNEQFF
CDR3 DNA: TGTGCCAGCAGCCAGGACACAGGGCCCCCTAACAATGAGCAGTTCTTC

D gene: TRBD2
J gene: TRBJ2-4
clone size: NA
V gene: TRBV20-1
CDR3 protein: CSANLAGGPDIQYF
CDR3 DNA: TGCAGTGCTAACCTAGCGGGAGGGCCCGACATTCAGTACTTC